Below, 3 T cell receptor beta chains from the same sample are listed, as sequenced in a study of blood T cell repertoires in COVID-19. The method was immunoSEQ multiplex PCR; TCRdb's version includes in-frame clones alone and lacks a portion of them. This table has some 450,000 clones, approximately 90% appearing once. Sequences were obtained from peripheral blood. The source is a man aged 18 to 29 with COVID-19, enrolled during active disease.

The chain joins TRBV5-6 to TRBJ2-3; 9 bases line up with TRBD2. This CDR3 is 16 amino acids long. Germline CDR1 and CDR2: SGHDT and YYEEEE. V lost 4 bases and J lost 0; bases outside the gene matches: 6. The CDR3 DNA reads TGTGCCAGCAGCGCGCCTACTAGCGGGAGCACAGATACGCAGTATTTT. This encodes CASSAPTSGSTDTQYF.

The rearrangement uses TRBV3-1 (or the pseudogene TRBV3-2) and TRBJ2-3; 9 nucleotides align to TRBD2. With 2 bases clipped from V and 5 bases from J, the junction kept 8 bases outside the gene matches. The CDR3 runs to 16 residues. Germline V gene data show CDR1 as LGHDT and CDR2 as YNNKEL (reference sequence). Here the CDR3 DNA reads TGTGCCAGCAGCCAATTTGGGCGGGGGGGCCAAGATACGCAGTATTTT. It specifies CASSQFGRGGQDTQYF.

J is TRBJ1-2 and V is TRBV6-5; 8 nucleotides align to TRBD1. CDR1 and CDR2 from the germline V gene are MNHEY and SVGAGI. Germline trimming cut 4 bases from V and 7 bases from J; bases unmatched to any gene: 5. CDR3 size: 13 residues. The CDR3 sequence is CASSSWTGLGYTF. Here the CDR3 DNA reads TGTGCCAGCAGTTCCTGGACAGGGCTTGGCTACACCTTC.